Shown below are 25 T cell receptor beta chains from a single sample sequenced in a study of blood T cell repertoires in COVID-19 (dated by TCRdb to 2020 to 2022). The library was prepared using the immunoSEQ multiplex PCR assay. The clones in this table, taken by TCRdb from immuneACCESS, are in-frame only. Not every clone is retained; where verified, under half of the shortfall comes from an unresolved V gene, and the cause of the rest is unknown. The table for this sample lists 25,000 to 35,000 clones; approximately 91% of them were counted only once. The top ten hold roughly 9.5% of the sample. The sample taken for sequencing was peripheral blood. All receptors come from a human donor with active COVID-19. The donor label of this sample is uncertain.

V usage is TRBV7-9 and J usage is TRBJ1-2; no clear D. Trimming removed 4 bases at V and 7 bases at J, with 16 bases between. In germline, CDR1 is SEHNR, CDR2 FQNEAQ (reference sequence). The CDR3 runs 14 residues. This CDR3 reads CASSSRSGYGGYTF. As DNA, the CDR3 is TGTGCCAGCAGCTCGCGTTCCGGGTATGGTGGCTACACCTTC.

The rearrangement joins TRBV5-4 to TRBJ2-7; D is ambiguous. The V gene lost 0 bases and the J gene lost 6 bases, with 10 bases spanning the gap. Germline V lookup: CDR1 SGHNT, CDR2 YYREEE (reference sequence). The CDR3 is 13 residues long. CDR3 in DNA: TGTGCCAGCAGCTTGGAGAGGCCGGGCGAGCAGTACTTC. Translated, it gives CASSLERPGEQYF.

V usage is TRBV11-2 and J usage is TRBJ1-3, with D perhaps TRBD1 (5 bases). Looked up from germline, CDR1 is SGHAT and CDR2 is FQNNGV. The CDR3 is made up of 15 amino acids. Trimming cost V 1 base and J 0 bases, with 7 bases left between them. In DNA form, the CDR3 reads TGTGCCAGCAGCTTAGCGGGGGGCTCTGGAAACACCATATATTTT. Encoded protein: CASSLAGGSGNTIYF.

V usage is TRBV3-1 (or the pseudogene TRBV3-2) and J usage is TRBJ2-5; the match to TRBD2 covers 7 bases. Trimming at V came to 1 base and at J to 5 bases, leaving 13 bases not matched to a gene. The germline CDR1 and CDR2 sequences are LGHDT and YNNKEL (reference sequence). This CDR3 spans 17 amino acids. The DNA of the CDR3 is TGTGCCAGCAGCCAAGTAAATGGGGGGGAACCCCGCGAGACCCAGTACTTC. It yields the protein CASSQVNGGEPRETQYF.

This chain connects TRBV5-6 to TRBJ2-4; 9 bases fit TRBD1. V dropped 4 bases and J dropped 9; count of bases not matched to a gene: 11. The germline V gene encodes CDR1 SGHDT and CDR2 YYEEEE. This CDR3 contains 15 residues. The CDR3, as DNA: TGTGCCAGCAGCACGGCCGGGACAGGGTGGGGCATTCAGTACTTC. This codes for CASSTAGTGWGIQYF.

The gene calls are TRBV12-3 or TRBV12-4 and TRBJ1-1, with 7 bases fitting TRBD1. V was clipped by 6 bases and J by 1 base; unmatched bases: 2. This CDR3 contains 13 residues. As DNA, the CDR3 is TGTGCCAGCAGCCGGACAGGGAACACTGAAGCTTTCTTT. As protein: CASSRTGNTEAFF.

The chain recombines TRBV21-1 with TRBJ2-7; TRBD2, the table's D call, lacks a check against the DNA. TRBV21-1 is recorded as a pseudogene. The CDR3 contains 15 residues. The CDR3 nucleotides read TGTGCCAGCAGCAGCATGCGGGAGGGCCTTAACGAGCAGTACTTC. Amino acid sequence: CASSSMREGLNEQYF.

The CDR3, as DNA: TGTGCCAGCAGCTTCTTGCGGGGGGTCACAGATACGCAGTATTTT. Its protein product is CASSFLRGVTDTQYF. The chain uses TRBV11-2 and TRBJ2-3; 8 bases are shared with TRBD2. Germline CDR1 and CDR2: SGHAT and FQNNGV. The CDR3 is 15 amino acids. Trimming cost V 3 bases and J 2 bases; bases outside gene matches: 4.

The chain recombines TRBV19 with TRBJ1-6, with D maybe TRBD1 (6 bases). CDR1 and CDR2 (germline): LNHDA, SQIVND (reference sequence). The CDR3 contains 15 residues. V was clipped by 3 bases and J by 7 bases, with 13 bases between them. The CDR3 DNA follows: TGTGCCAGTAGTATCAATCAGGGGATGAATTCACCCCTCCACTTT. Protein product: CASSINQGMNSPLHF.

This sequence joins TRBV5-1 and TRBJ2-5; no clear D gene. The CDR3 totals 14 residues. The V end was cut by 0 bases, the J end by 3 bases, with 9 bases between. Per germline, CDR1 SGHRS and CDR2 YFSETQ. The CDR3 sequence: CASSLGAPKETQYF. The CDR3 nucleotides read TGCGCCAGCAGCTTGGGAGCCCCAAAAGAGACCCAGTACTTC.

The rearrangement uses TRBV7-9 and TRBJ2-2, with 9 bases matching TRBD2. The germline gives CDR1 SEHNR, CDR2 FQNEAQ (reference sequence). J was trimmed by 4 bases and V by 2 bases; bases with no gene match: 5. The length of the CDR3 is 16 residues. The CDR3 here is CASSLRGGGATGELFF. CDR3 DNA sequence: TGTGCCAGCAGCTTAAGAGGCGGGGGGGCCACCGGGGAGCTGTTTTTT.

The sample holds one count of this clone. The V call is TRBV27, the J call TRBJ2-3; D gene uncertain. V was trimmed by 5 bases and J by 0 bases, leaving 9 bases between them. This CDR3 spans 14 amino acids. From germline, CDR1 is MNHEY and CDR2 SMNVEV (reference sequence). The CDR3 nucleotides read TGTGCCAGCAGTCAGATAGCTAGCACAGATACGCAGTATTTT. Its translation: CASSQIASTDTQYF.

V usage is TRBV3-1 (or the pseudogene TRBV3-2) and J usage is TRBJ1-4, with 10 positions matching TRBD1. V was clipped by 5 bases and J by 7 bases; unmatched bases: 7. Germline-derived CDR1 and CDR2 are LGHDT and YNNKEL (reference sequence). This CDR3 is built from 15 residues. CDR3 sequence reads: CASSGPGQGTEKLFF. CDR3 in DNA: TGTGCCAGCAGCGGTCCGGGACAGGGGACTGAAAAACTGTTTTTT.

This chain joins TRBV28 and TRBJ2-3; TRBD1 matches at 8 bases. The CDR3 runs to 15 residues. Germline assignment: CDR1 MDHEN and CDR2 SYDVKM. Germline trimming cut 6 bases from V and 3 bases from J; bases unmatched to any gene: 8. This CDR3 is CASSRGQGETDTQYF. The CDR3 region has the DNA TGTGCCAGCAGCCGAGGACAGGGAGAAACAGATACGCAGTATTTT.

The rearrangement joins TRBV4-2 to TRBJ2-4; TRBD2 matches 13 bases. Germline assignment: CDR1 LGHNA and CDR2 YNFKEQ. The V gene end was trimmed by 2 bases and the J gene end by 0 bases; junction bases not matched to a gene: 13. This CDR3 spans 21 amino acids. DNA for the CDR3: TGTGCCAGCAGCCAAATTCAGACTAGCGGGGGGTGGGTGGTAGCCAAAAACATTCAGTACTTC. Translating gives CASSQIQTSGGWVVAKNIQYF.

The CDR3 loop reads CASRGGGTYEQYF. The CDR3, as DNA: TGCGCCAGCCGCGGGGGGGGCACCTACGAGCAGTACTTC. The chain is built from TRBV4-1 and TRBJ2-7; 9 bases match TRBD2. The V segment lost 8 bases and the J segment 2 bases; nucleotides outside the gene matches: 4. The CDR3 sequence is 13 residues long. Germline V lookup: CDR1 MGHRA, CDR2 YSYEKL.

The chain recombines TRBV19 with TRBJ1-3; 10 nucleotides align to TRBD1. V lost 5 bases, J lost 3 bases, and 7 bases stayed unmatched. Germline V gene sequence: CDR1 LNHDA, CDR2 SQIVND (reference sequence). CDR3 length equals 16 residues. The DNA of the CDR3 is TGTGCCAGTAGTGCCGCCGGGACAGGGGATGGAAACACCATATATTTT. Translating gives CASSAAGTGDGNTIYF.

J is TRBJ1-1 and V is TRBV2; no firm D call. Trimming left V 4 bases short and J 2 bases short, with 8 bases between. Germline V gives CDR1 SNHLY, CDR2 FYNNEI. CDR3 length equals 13 residues. This CDR3 is CASSAGANTEAFF. CDR3 DNA: TGTGCCAGCAGTGCCGGTGCAAACACTGAAGCTTTCTTT.

V and J are TRBV2 and TRBJ2-5; 8 bases agree with TRBD1. The CDR3 contains 13 residues. CDR1 is SNHLY, CDR2 FYNNEI, per germline. The junction had 4 bases not matched to a gene; V was cut back by 6 bases and J by 4 bases. CDR3 sequence (DNA): TGTGCCAGCAGCGGACAGGGTAGAGAGACCCAGTACTTC. Protein sequence: CASSGQGRETQYF.

V usage is TRBV19 and J usage is TRBJ2-5, with D unclear. Trimming left V 8 bases short and J 1 base short, with 11 bases between. The CDR3 totals 13 residues. CDR1 is LNHDA and CDR2 is SQIVND in the germline V gene (reference sequence). For the CDR3, the DNA is TGTGCCAGTCGCAATGGAGTCCAAGAGACCCAGTACTTC. Its translation is CASRNGVQETQYF.

The chain links TRBV19 to TRBJ2-3; possible D gene TRBD1, 6 bases. CDR1 and CDR2 (germline): LNHDA, SQIVND (reference sequence). This CDR3 comprises 15 residues. V dropped 3 bases and J dropped 0 bases, with 10 bases sitting between them. The CDR3 here is CASSMGRGSTDTQYF. The CDR3 DNA reads as TGTGCCAGTAGTATGGGCAGGGGAAGCACAGATACGCAGTATTTT.

The chain has TRBV5-1 and TRBJ2-3; maybe TRBD2 (6 bases). Germline values: CDR1 SGHRS, CDR2 YFSETQ. V was clipped by 9 bases and J by 0 bases, with 17 bases between them. The CDR3 totals 15 residues. CDR3: CATSDGTPSTDTQYF. The CDR3 DNA follows: TGCGCCACCAGTGATGGGACTCCTAGCACAGATACGCAGTATTTT.

The chain uses TRBV27 and TRBJ2-1; 9 bases line up with TRBD1. Per germline, CDR1 MNHEY and CDR2 SMNVEV (reference sequence). Trimming removed 1 base from V and 4 bases from J; junction bases left unmatched: 8. This CDR3 has 17 amino acids. CDR3 sequence: CASSLFSGTGYYNEQFF. For the CDR3, the DNA is TGTGCCAGCAGTTTATTTAGTGGGACAGGGTATTACAATGAGCAGTTCTTC.

In its sample, this clone was seen once. The chain combines TRBV6-2 or TRBV6-3 with TRBJ2-7, with 11 nucleotides matching TRBD2. Per germline, CDR1 MNHEY and CDR2 SVGEGT. The CDR3 is 15 amino acids. The ends lost 6 bases at V and 4 bases at J; junction bases unmatched: 8. This CDR3 reads CASSPGLAERYEQYF. CDR3 nucleotide sequence: TGTGCCAGCAGCCCGGGACTAGCGGAAAGGTACGAGCAGTACTTC.

The rearrangement links TRBV5-6 to TRBJ1-2; TRBD1 aligns across 10 bases. Germline loops: CDR1 SGHDT, CDR2 YYEEEE. The CDR3 spans 14 residues. J lost 7 bases, V lost 4 bases, and 7 bases had no gene match. CDR3: CASSEGTGASGYTF. CDR3 bases: TGTGCCAGCAGCGAGGGGACAGGGGCGAGTGGCTACACCTTC.